The entry below gives a single T cell receptor beta chain sequence along with its context. Its antigen is unidentified. The CDR3 sequence is 13 residues long. Germline values: CDR1 MNHNY, CDR2 SVGAGI (reference sequence). Trimming took 2 bases from V and 8 from J; bases not matched to a gene: 3. PCR involved 60 Vbeta and 13 Jbeta primers. TCRdb's table, derived via immunoSEQ multiplex PCR, lists solely in-frame clones and lacks some. The repertoire holds 130,000 to 150,000 clones, about a tenth seen once, with 1.8% in the top ten. This sample stems from a study of cytomegalovirus exposure and HLA in healthy donors. Study results and caveats: Fewer N-insertions than the roughly 700-donor mean were reportedly shown by an Asian-associated ancestry cluster in a later analysis. A link between a missense DCLRE1C variant and TCR beta V- and J-gene trimming emerged from a later analysis.

The rearrangement joins TRBV6-6 to TRBJ1-2, with 9 positions matching TRBD1. Sequencing used PBMCs. The clonotype comes from a male donor in good health and CMV-seronegative. The CDR3 region is CASSYGQGRGYTF. The CDR3 DNA is TGTGCCAGCAGTTACGGACAGGGGAGGGGCTACACCTTC.